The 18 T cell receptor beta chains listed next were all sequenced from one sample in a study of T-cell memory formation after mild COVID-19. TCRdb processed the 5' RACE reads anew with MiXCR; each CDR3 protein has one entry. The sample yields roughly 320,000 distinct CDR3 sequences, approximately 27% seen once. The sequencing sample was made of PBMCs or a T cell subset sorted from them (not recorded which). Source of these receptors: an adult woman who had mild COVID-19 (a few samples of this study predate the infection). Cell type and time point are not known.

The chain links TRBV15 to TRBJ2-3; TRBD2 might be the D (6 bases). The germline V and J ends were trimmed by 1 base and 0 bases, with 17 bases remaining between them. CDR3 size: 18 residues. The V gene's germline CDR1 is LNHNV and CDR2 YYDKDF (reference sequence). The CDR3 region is CATSRASGFPLSTDTQYF. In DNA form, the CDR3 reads TGTGCCACCAGCAGAGCCAGCGGGTTCCCCCTTAGCACAGATACGCAGTATTTT.

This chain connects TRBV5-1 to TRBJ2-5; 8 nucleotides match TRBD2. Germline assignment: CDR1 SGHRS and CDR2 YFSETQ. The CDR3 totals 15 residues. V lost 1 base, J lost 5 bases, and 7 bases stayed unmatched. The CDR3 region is CASSLSGGARETQYF. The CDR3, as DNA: TGCGCCAGCAGCTTGTCCGGGGGGGCCAGGGAGACCCAGTACTTC.

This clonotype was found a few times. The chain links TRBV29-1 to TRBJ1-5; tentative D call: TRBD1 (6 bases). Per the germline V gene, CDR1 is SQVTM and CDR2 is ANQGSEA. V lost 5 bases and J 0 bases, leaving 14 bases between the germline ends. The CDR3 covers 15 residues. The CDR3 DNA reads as TGCAGCGTTAGAGCTACAGGGAATAGCAATCAGCCCCAGCATTTT. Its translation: CSVRATGNSNQPQHF.

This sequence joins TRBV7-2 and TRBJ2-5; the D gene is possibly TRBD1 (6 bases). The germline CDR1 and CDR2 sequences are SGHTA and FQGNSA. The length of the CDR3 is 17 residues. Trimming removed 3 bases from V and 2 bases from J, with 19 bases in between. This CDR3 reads CASSLLQQGSGQETQYF. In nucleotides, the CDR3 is TGTGCCAGCAGCTTGCTACAACAGGGCTCTGGACAAGAGACCCAGTACTTC.

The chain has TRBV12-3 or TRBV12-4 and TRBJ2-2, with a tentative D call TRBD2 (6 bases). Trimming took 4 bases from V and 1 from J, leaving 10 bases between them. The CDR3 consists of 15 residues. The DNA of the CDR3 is TGTGCCAGCAGTTCGGGACTGTTGAACACCGGGGAGCTGTTTTTT. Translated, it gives CASSSGLLNTGELFF.

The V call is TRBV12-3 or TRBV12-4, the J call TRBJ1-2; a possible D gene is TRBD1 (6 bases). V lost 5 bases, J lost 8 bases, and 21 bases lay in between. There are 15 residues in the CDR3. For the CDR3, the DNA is TGTGCCAGCAGTGTCAGGGGCCTACTACGGGGAGGCTACACCTTC. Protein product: CASSVRGLLRGGYTF.

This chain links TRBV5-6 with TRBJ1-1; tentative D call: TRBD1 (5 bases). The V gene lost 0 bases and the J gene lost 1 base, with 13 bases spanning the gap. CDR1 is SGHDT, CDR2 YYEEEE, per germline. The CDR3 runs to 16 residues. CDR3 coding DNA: TGTGCCAGCAGCTTGGGACCCGGGGCGGCGAACACTGAAGCTTTCTTT. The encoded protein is CASSLGPGAANTEAFF.

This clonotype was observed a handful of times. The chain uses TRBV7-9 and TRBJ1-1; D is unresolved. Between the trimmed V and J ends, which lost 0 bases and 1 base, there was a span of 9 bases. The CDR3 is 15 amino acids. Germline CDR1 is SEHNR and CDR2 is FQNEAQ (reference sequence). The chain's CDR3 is CASSLAAGPNTEAFF. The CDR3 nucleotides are TGTGCCAGCAGCTTAGCGGCAGGACCGAACACTGAAGCTTTCTTT.

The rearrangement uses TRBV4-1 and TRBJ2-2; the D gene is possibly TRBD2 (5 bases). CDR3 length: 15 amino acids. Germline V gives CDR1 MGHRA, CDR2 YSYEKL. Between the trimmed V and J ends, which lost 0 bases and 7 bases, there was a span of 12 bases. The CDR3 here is CASSQDQRSFGELFF. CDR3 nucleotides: TGCGCCAGCAGCCAAGACCAGCGGTCCTTCGGGGAGCTGTTTTTT.

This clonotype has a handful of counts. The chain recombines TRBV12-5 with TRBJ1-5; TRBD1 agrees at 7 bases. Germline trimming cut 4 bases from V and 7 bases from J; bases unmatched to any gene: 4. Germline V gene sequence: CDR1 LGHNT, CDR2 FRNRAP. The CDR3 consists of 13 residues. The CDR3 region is CASGSGGFQPQHF. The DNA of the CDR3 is TGTGCTAGTGGTTCAGGGGGATTCCAGCCCCAGCATTTT.

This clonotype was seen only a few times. The CDR3 region has the DNA TGTGCCAGCAGCTTAGTTGTAGGGTTGTACACTGAAGCTTTCTTT. Its translation: CASSLVVGLYTEAFF. The chain is built from TRBV11-2 and TRBJ1-1, with D unclear. The CDR3 covers 15 residues. Germline assignment: CDR1 SGHAT and CDR2 FQNNGV. With 1 base removed from V and 3 bases from J, the gap between germline ends came to 12 bases.

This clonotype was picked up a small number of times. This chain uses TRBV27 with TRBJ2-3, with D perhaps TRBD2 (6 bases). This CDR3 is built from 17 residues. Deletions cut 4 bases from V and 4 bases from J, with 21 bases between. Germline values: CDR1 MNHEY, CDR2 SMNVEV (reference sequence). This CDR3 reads CASSSPGLPRQADTQYF. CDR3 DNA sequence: TGTGCCAGCAGTTCCCCGGGACTCCCCCGGCAGGCAGATACGCAGTATTTT.

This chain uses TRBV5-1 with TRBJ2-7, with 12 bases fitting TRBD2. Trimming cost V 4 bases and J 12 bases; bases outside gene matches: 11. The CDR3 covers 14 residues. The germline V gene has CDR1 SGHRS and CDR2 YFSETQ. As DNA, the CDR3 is TGCGCCAGCAGCGCGGAGACTAGCGGGAGAACGCGGTACTTC. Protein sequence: CASSAETSGRTRYF.

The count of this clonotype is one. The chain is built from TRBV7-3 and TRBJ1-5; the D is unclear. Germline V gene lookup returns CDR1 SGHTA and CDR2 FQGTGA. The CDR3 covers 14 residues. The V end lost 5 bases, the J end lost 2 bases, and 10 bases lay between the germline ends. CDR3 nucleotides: TGTGCCAGCAGCCACAGTCGGGGCAATCAGCCCCAGCATTTT. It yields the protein CASSHSRGNQPQHF.

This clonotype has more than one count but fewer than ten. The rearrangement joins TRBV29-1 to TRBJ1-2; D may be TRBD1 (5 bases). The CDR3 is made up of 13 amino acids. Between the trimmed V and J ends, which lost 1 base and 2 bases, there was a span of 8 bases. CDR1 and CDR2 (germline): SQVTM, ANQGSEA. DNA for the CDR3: TGCAGCGTTGAAGGGGGCGAGAACTATGGCTACACCTTC. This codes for CSVEGGENYGYTF.

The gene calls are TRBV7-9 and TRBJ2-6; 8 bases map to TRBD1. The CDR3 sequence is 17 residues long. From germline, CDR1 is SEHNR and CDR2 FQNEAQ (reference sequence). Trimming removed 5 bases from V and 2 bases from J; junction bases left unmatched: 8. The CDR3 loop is CASSTWTGQAGANVLTF. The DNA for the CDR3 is TGTGCCAGCAGCACATGGACGGGACAGGCTGGGGCCAACGTCCTGACTTTC.

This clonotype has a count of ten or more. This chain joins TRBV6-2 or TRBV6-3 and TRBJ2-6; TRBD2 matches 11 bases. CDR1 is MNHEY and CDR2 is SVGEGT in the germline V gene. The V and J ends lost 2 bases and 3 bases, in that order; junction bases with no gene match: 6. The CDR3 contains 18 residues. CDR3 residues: CASSYGSGRAFGANVLTF. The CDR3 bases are TGTGCCAGCAGTTACGGTAGCGGGAGGGCATTTGGGGCCAACGTCCTGACTTTC.

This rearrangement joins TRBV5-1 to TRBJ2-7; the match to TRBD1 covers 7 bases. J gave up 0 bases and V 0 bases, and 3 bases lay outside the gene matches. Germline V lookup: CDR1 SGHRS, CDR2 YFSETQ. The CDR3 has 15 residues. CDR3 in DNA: TGCGCCAGCAGCTTGGGCGGACAGGACTCCTACGAGCAGTACTTC. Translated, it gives CASSLGGQDSYEQYF.